Presented here are 25 T cell receptor beta chains from one specimen sequenced in a study of blood T cell repertoires in COVID-19. Sequencing was performed with immunoSEQ multiplex PCR; in TCRdb, only in-frame clones are kept and a portion is missing. The table shows 200,000 to 300,000 clones, with 88% occurring only once. Sequenced input: peripheral blood. These receptors came from a woman aged 40 to 55 who had recovered from COVID-19.

The V and J genes are TRBV6-2 or TRBV6-3 and TRBJ2-6; 7 positions match TRBD1. Germline CDR1 is MNHEY and CDR2 is SVGEGT. The V segment lost 6 bases and the J segment 1 base; nucleotides outside the gene matches: 12. The CDR3 contains 18 residues. The CDR3 here is CASSQTLPTGSGANVLTF. Written as DNA, the CDR3 is TGTGCCAGCAGCCAAACCCTACCGACAGGGTCTGGGGCCAACGTCCTGACTTTC.

The chain couples TRBV29-1 to TRBJ1-1; 8 positions match TRBD1. This CDR3 region has 13 residues. Trimming took 7 bases from V and 0 from J; bases not matched to a gene: 4. From germline, CDR1 is SQVTM and CDR2 ANQGSEA. The CDR3 is CSAETGVNTEAFF. The DNA of the CDR3 is TGCAGCGCCGAGACAGGGGTGAACACTGAAGCTTTCTTT.

V gene TRBV4-3 combines with J gene TRBJ1-4, with a possible D match to TRBD1 (5 bases). The CDR3 is made up of 15 amino acids. V was trimmed by 1 base and J by 5 bases, leaving 11 bases between them. The germline V gene encodes CDR1 LGHNA and CDR2 YSLEER. CDR3 amino acids: CASSQATDKNEKLFF. CDR3 bases: TGCGCCAGCAGCCAAGCGACAGACAAGAATGAAAAACTGTTTTTT.

The CDR3: CAISETGGPNYGYTF. The CDR3 DNA is TGTGCCATCAGTGAAACAGGGGGCCCCAACTATGGCTACACCTTC. The rearrangement links TRBV10-3 to TRBJ1-2, with 9 bases that match TRBD1. Trimming removed 3 bases from V and 2 bases from J; junction bases left unmatched: 4. Germline V gene data show CDR1 as ENHRY and CDR2 as SYGVKD. The CDR3 is 15 amino acids.

J is TRBJ1-2 and V is TRBV25-1; TRBD1 might be the D (6 bases). Between the trimmed V and J ends, which lost 7 bases and 6 bases, there was a span of 12 bases. The germline CDR1 and CDR2 sequences are MGHDK and SYGVNS. This CDR3 region has 12 residues. The CDR3 DNA follows: TGTGCCAGCATGCAGGGGAGTCATGGCTACACCTTC. Translated, it gives CASMQGSHGYTF.

J is TRBJ1-2 and V is TRBV5-6; weak D call: TRBD1 (6 bases). The CDR3 has 15 amino acids. The germline V gene encodes CDR1 SGHDT and CDR2 YYEEEE. V lost 3 bases and J 4 bases, leaving 16 bases between the germline ends. CDR3 protein: CASSSTGRWGYGYTF. In DNA form, the CDR3 reads TGTGCCAGCAGCTCCACAGGGCGCTGGGGCTATGGCTACACCTTC.

The chain employs TRBV12-3 or TRBV12-4 and TRBJ2-3; TRBD1 aligns across 9 bases. CDR3 size: 12 residues. V was pared by 6 bases and J by 8 bases, with 3 bases of the junction left unmatched. DNA for the CDR3: TGTGCCAGCAGGACAGGGGGGGGTACGCAGTATTTT. Translating gives CASRTGGGTQYF.

V gene TRBV11-3 combines with J gene TRBJ2-3; TRBD1 might be the D (5 bases). V was clipped by 3 bases and J by 2 bases, with 12 bases between them. The CDR3 length is 15 residues. Germline V gene sequence: CDR1 SGHNT, CDR2 YENEEA. DNA for the CDR3: TGTGCCAGCAGCTTTTGGGGCGGTAACACAGATACGCAGTATTTT. Its translation is CASSFWGGNTDTQYF.

The gene calls are TRBV5-1 and TRBJ2-3, with TRBD2 identical over 11 bases. Losses at the gene ends were 0 bases for V and 6 bases for J; bases not matched to a gene: 15. Germline V gene lookup returns CDR1 SGHRS and CDR2 YFSETQ. The CDR3 sequence is 19 residues long. CDR3 nucleotides: TGCGCCAGCAGCTTGGTCGGTAGCGGGAGGGCCGACCACAGGGATACGCAGTATTTT. Its translation is CASSLVGSGRADHRDTQYF.

The gene calls are TRBV27 and TRBJ1-6; a possible D gene is TRBD1 (6 bases). This CDR3 contains 18 residues. V lost 3 bases to trimming and J lost 5 bases, with 20 bases between them. Germline CDR1 and CDR2: MNHEY and SMNVEV (reference sequence). Here the CDR3 reads CASSFPPPSGHHNSPLHF. The CDR3 DNA is TGTGCCAGCAGTTTCCCTCCCCCCTCGGGACACCATAATTCACCCCTCCACTTT.

The genes are TRBV2 and TRBJ1-4; tentatively, D is TRBD1 (6 bases). CDR1 and CDR2 (germline): SNHLY, FYNNEI. The CDR3 is 12 residues long. The ends were cut back, 6 bases at V and 7 bases at J, with 9 bases in the middle. CDR3 sequence: CASRGAAEKLFF. Here the CDR3 DNA reads TGTGCCAGCAGGGGGGCGGCTGAAAAACTGTTTTTT.

The rearrangement links TRBV12-3 or TRBV12-4 to TRBJ1-1; 7 bases map to TRBD1. V lost 6 bases to trimming and J lost 3 bases; unmatched junction nucleotides: 4. This CDR3 has 13 residues. CDR3 protein: CASSQTGYTEAFF. The CDR3 DNA sequence: TGTGCCAGCAGCCAGACAGGGTACACTGAAGCTTTCTTT.

This clone has more than one count but fewer than ten. This rearrangement joins TRBV3-1 (or the pseudogene TRBV3-2) to TRBJ2-3; 12 bases are shared with TRBD2. The V segment lost 0 bases and the J segment 2 bases; nucleotides outside the gene matches: 6. CDR1 and CDR2 (germline): LGHDT, YNNKEL (reference sequence). This CDR3 has 18 residues. The CDR3 DNA follows: TGTGCCAGCAGCCAAGAGGGGGGACTAGCGGGCCTCACAGATACGCAGTATTTT. As protein: CASSQEGGLAGLTDTQYF.

The rearrangement links TRBV27 to TRBJ1-2, with a possible D match to TRBD1 (5 bases). The CDR3 is made up of 15 amino acids. Trimming pared 6 bases from V and 1 base from J, leaving 15 bases between. Germline CDR1 reads MNHEY; CDR2 reads SMNVEV (reference sequence). CDR3 sequence: CASSPFGGINYGYTF. CDR3 nucleotide sequence: TGTGCCAGCAGCCCCTTCGGGGGGATTAACTATGGCTACACCTTC.

The chain combines TRBV6-2 or TRBV6-3 with TRBJ1-1, with a weak D call TRBD1 (5 bases). Germline-derived CDR1 and CDR2 are MNHEY and SVGEGT. There are 12 residues in the CDR3. The V end was cut by 5 bases, the J end by 8 bases, with 12 bases between. The CDR3 loop is CASSRGSAEAFF. The CDR3, as DNA: TGTGCCAGCAGTAGGGGATCCGCGGAAGCTTTCTTT.

The V and J genes are TRBV4-2 and TRBJ1-2; D is possibly TRBD1 (5 bases). Germline CDR1 and CDR2: LGHNA and YNFKEQ. V gave up 3 bases and J gave up 2 bases, with 19 bases separating them. This CDR3 region has 17 residues. The CDR3 DNA reads as TGTGCCAGCAGCCAGAGGGCAGTGGGGGAGGTAAACTATGGCTACACCTTC. It yields the protein CASSQRAVGEVNYGYTF.

The rearrangement uses TRBV4-2 and TRBJ2-7; the match to TRBD2 covers 9 bases. The CDR3 covers 15 residues. Germline loops: CDR1 LGHNA, CDR2 YNFKEQ. With 4 bases clipped from V and 2 bases from J, the junction kept 6 bases outside the gene matches. CDR3 in DNA: TGTGCCAGCAGCCCCGTAGCGGGGGCCCCCTACGAGCAGTACTTC. Residues: CASSPVAGAPYEQYF.

V and J are TRBV19 and TRBJ2-1; TRBD2 agrees at 7 bases. CDR1 LNHDA and CDR2 SQIVND come from the germline V gene (reference sequence). The CDR3 consists of 14 residues. V was pared by 3 bases and J by 3 bases, with 2 bases of the junction left unmatched. The CDR3 DNA sequence: TGTGCCAGTAGTATGGCTAGCGGCTACAATGAGCAGTTCTTC. It yields the protein CASSMASGYNEQFF. Full variable domain (rest looked up from reference TRBV19 and TRBJ2-1): DGGITQSPKYLFRKEGQNVTLSCEQNLNHDAMYWYRQDPGQGLRLIYYSQIVNDFQKGDIAEGYSVSREKKESFPLTVTSAQKNPTAFYLCASSMASGYNEQFFGPGTRLTVL.

The chain combines TRBV2 with TRBJ1-5, with D tentatively TRBD1 (5 bases). Trimming pared 0 bases from V and 6 bases from J, leaving 15 bases between. Germline CDR1 and CDR2: SNHLY and FYNNEI. The CDR3 loop spans 16 amino acids. The DNA of the CDR3 is TGTGCCAGCAGTGAAGCGCTGGTCAGGGCCCCTCAGCCCCAGCATTTT. Its translation is CASSEALVRAPQPQHF.

The chain links TRBV7-2 to TRBJ2-1, with TRBD2 matching over 7 bases. Trimming at V came to 5 bases and at J to 4 bases, leaving 11 bases not matched to a gene. Germline lookup yields CDR1 SGHTA and CDR2 FQGNSA. The CDR3 loop spans 16 amino acids. Here the CDR3 reads CASSGEVLAKYNEQFF. The DNA of the CDR3 is TGTGCCAGCAGCGGAGAGGTACTAGCGAAATACAATGAGCAGTTCTTC.

The J gene is TRBJ2-7, the V gene TRBV5-8, with D hard to call. Trimming pared 4 bases from V and 3 bases from J, leaving 8 bases between. There are 12 residues in the CDR3. Germline CDR1 SGHTS, CDR2 YDEGEE. The CDR3 loop is CASSHLRYEQYV. The CDR3 coding sequence is TGTGCCAGCAGCCACTTACGCTACGAGCAGTACGTC.

This clone was detected a few times. The chain uses TRBV24-1 and TRBJ1-5; 7 bases agree with TRBD1. The CDR3 is 14 amino acids. In germline, CDR1 is KGHDR, CDR2 SFDVKD. The trim removed 5 bases at V and 0 bases at J, leaving 0 bases unmatched. In DNA, the CDR3 is TGTGCCACCAGTGGGACAGGTAGCAATCAGCCCCAGCATTTT. It translates to CATSGTGSNQPQHF.

The V call is TRBV6-5, the J call TRBJ1-2, with TRBD1 as a possible D gene (6 bases). CDR3 length: 12 amino acids. Germline assignment: CDR1 MNHEY and CDR2 SVGAGI. Trimming took off 5 bases at V and 5 bases at J, with 9 bases between the two ends. DNA of the CDR3: TGTGCCAGCAGTAGGGGGTGGTATGGCTACACCTTC. Translating gives CASSRGWYGYTF.

V gene TRBV5-4 combines with J gene TRBJ1-6; maybe TRBD1 (6 bases). The CDR3 length is 15 residues. CDR1 and CDR2 from the germline V gene are SGHNT and YYREEE (reference sequence). Trimming removed 2 bases from V and 7 bases from J, with 13 bases in between. The chain's CDR3 is CASSLPQGQNSPLHF. The CDR3 coding sequence is TGTGCCAGCAGCTTACCACAGGGTCAGAATTCACCCCTCCACTTT.

V gene TRBV7-2 combines with J gene TRBJ2-1, with 13 positions matching TRBD2. This CDR3 comprises 14 residues. Germline V gene sequence: CDR1 SGHTA, CDR2 FQGNSA. The ends lost 2 bases at V and 9 bases at J; junction bases unmatched: 1. The DNA for the CDR3 is TGTGCCAGCAGCTTAACTAGCGGGAGGGGTGAGCAGTTCTTC. This translates into CASSLTSGRGEQFF.